This T cell receptor (beta chain) was found in a study of early T cells in non-severe SARS-CoV-2 infection. As for the study in general: Chains were unpaired, as sequencing was done on bulk RNA from unsorted whole blood.

This clonotype was observed a few times. Unique molecular identifiers were added to individual cDNA molecules. A single record per CDR3 protein comes from TCRdb applying MiXCR to the 5' RACE reads. The table shows fewer than 65,000 distinct CDR3 sequences, with about 6% occurring only once. The germline gives CDR1 ENHRY, CDR2 SYGVKD. The J segment lost 10 bases and the V segment lost 2 bases, leaving 11 bases of the junction unmatched. The CDR3 is 15 residues long. The sequence came from an adult who was a healthcare worker with PCR-confirmed SARS-CoV-2 infection or an uninfected control (not recorded which). Sequenced material: whole blood, taken at baseline. The chain links TRBV10-3 to TRBJ2-1; TRBD1 matches at 7 bases. CDR3 coding DNA: TGTGCCATCAGTGAGACCGGGACAGCCCGGAGGGAGCAGTTCTTC. It codes for CAISETGTARREQFF.